This T cell receptor (beta chain) was profiled in a study of glioma-infiltrating T cells. Looked up from germline, CDR1 is MNHNS and CDR2 is SASEGT. The CDR3 has 15 amino acids. V lost 7 bases, J lost 4 bases, and 20 bases lay in between. Amplification of TCR alpha and beta CDR3 regions from RNA used iRepertoire nested multiplex PCR. Tissue mRNA or PBMC total RNA, about 85-400 ng, went into one-step reverse transcription and amplification. TCRdb analysed the multiplex PCR reads with MiXCR anew, one entry per CDR3 protein. Among fewer than 250,000 distinct CDR3 sequences, 30% to 40% were seen once, and the ten largest hold just over 20%.

The chain recombines TRBV6-1 with TRBJ2-7; D might be TRBD2 (6 bases). Material for sequencing was glioma tissue, nonneoplastic brain tissue, or PBMCs (not recorded which). The origin of this receptor is a human donor with low-grade glioma or glioblastoma, undergoing nonglioma brain surgery, or in good health (not recorded which). CDR3 in amino acids: CASTDGTGGLYEQYF. For the CDR3, the DNA is TGTGCCAGCACTGACGGGACTGGCGGTTTGTACGAGCAGTACTTC.